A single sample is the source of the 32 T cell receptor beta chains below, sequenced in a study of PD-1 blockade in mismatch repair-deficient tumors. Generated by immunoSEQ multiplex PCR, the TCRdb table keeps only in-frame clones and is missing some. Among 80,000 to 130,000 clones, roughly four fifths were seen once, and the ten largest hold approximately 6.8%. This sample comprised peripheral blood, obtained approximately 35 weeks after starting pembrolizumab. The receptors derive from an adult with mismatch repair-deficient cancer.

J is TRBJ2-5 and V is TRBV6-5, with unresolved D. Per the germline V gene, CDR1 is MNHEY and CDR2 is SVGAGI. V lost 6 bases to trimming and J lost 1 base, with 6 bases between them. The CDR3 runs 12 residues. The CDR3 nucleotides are TGTGCCAGCAGCGATCTCCAAGAGACCCAGTACTTC. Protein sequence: CASSDLQETQYF.

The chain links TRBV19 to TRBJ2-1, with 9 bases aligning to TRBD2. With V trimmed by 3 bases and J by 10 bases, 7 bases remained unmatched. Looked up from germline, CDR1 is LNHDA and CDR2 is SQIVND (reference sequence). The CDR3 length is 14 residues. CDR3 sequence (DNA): TGTGCCAGTAGTATGGCGCGGGAGGGGTTAGAGCAGTTCTTC. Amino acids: CASSMAREGLEQFF.

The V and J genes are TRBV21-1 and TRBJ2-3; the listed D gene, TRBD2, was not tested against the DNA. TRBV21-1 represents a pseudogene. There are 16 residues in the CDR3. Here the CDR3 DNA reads TGTGCCAGCAGCAAAGTGGCTAGCGATGTCACAGATACGCAGTATTTT. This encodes CASSKVASDVTDTQYF.

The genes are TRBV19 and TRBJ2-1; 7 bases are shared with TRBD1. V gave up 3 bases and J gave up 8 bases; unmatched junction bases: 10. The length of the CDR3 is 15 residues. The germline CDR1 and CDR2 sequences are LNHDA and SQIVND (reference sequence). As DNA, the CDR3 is TGTGCCAGTAGTATGGTGAAGGGGGCTATCGATGAGCAGTTCTTC. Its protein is CASSMVKGAIDEQFF. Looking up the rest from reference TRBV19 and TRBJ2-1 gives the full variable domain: DGGITQSPKYLFRKEGQNVTLSCEQNLNHDAMYWYRQDPGQGLRLIYYSQIVNDFQKGDIAEGYSVSREKKESFPLTVTSAQKNPTAFYLCASSMVKGAIDEQFFGPGTRLTVL.

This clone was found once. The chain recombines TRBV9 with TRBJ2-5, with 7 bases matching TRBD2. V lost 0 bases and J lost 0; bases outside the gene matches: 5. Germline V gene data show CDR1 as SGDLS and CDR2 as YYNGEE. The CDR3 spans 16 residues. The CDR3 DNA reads TGTGCCAGCAGCGTAGGCCTAGCGGCGGACCAAGAGACCCAGTACTTC. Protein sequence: CASSVGLAADQETQYF.

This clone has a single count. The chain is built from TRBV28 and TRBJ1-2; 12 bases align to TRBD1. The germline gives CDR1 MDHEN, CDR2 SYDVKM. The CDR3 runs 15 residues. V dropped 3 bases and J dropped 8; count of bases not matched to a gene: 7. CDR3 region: CASSFPGQGAGGYTF. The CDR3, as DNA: TGTGCCAGCAGTTTTCCGGGACAGGGGGCGGGAGGCTACACCTTC.

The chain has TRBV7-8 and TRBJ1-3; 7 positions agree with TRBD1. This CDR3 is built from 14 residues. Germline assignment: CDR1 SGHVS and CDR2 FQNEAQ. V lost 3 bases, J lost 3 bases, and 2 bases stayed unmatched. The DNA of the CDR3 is TGTGCCAGCAGCTTGAGGGACAGTGGAAACACCATATATTTT. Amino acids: CASSLRDSGNTIYF.

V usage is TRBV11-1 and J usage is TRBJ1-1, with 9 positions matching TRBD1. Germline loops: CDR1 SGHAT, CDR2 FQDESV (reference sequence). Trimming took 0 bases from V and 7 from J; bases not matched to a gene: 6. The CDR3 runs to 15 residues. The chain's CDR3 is CASSLAPTGGSEAFF. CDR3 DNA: TGTGCCAGCAGCTTAGCCCCGACAGGGGGAAGTGAAGCTTTCTTT.

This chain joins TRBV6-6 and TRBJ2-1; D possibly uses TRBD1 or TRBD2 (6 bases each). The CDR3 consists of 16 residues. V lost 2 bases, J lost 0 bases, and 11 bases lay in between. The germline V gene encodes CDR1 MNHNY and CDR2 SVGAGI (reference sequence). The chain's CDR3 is CASSYEGGTSYNEQFF. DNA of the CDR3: TGTGCCAGCAGTTACGAGGGGGGAACCTCCTACAATGAGCAGTTCTTC.

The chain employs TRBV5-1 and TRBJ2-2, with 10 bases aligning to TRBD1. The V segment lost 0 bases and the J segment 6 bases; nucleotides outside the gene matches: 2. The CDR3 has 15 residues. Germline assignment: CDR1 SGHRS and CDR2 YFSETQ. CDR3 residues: CASSLGTGGAGELFF. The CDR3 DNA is TGCGCCAGCAGCTTGGGGACAGGGGGAGCCGGGGAGCTGTTTTTT.

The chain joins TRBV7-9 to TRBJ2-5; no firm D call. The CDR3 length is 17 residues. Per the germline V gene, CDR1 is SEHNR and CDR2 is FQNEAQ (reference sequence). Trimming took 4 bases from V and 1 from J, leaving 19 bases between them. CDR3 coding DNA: TGTGCCAGCAGCTCCGGCTTTGCGGTATCGCGCCAAGAGACCCAGTACTTC. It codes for CASSSGFAVSRQETQYF.

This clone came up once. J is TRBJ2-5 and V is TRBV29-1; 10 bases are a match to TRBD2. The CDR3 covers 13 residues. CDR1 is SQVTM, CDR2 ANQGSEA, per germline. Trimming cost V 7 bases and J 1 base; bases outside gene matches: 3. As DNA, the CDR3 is TGCAGCGCTAGGACTAGCGGCCAAGAGACCCAGTACTTC. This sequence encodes CSARTSGQETQYF.

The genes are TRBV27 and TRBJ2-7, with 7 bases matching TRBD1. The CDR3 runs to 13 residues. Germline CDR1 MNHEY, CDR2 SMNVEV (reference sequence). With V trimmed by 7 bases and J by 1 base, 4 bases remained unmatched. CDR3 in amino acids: CASTGTASYEQYF. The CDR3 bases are TGTGCCAGCACCGGGACAGCTTCCTACGAGCAGTACTTC.

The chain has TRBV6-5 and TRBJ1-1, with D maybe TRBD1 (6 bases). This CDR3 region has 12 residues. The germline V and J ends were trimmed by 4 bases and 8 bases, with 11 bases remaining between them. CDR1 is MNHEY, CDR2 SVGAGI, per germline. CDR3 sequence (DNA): TGTGCCAGCAGTTGGGGGGCAGGCGAAGCTTTCTTT. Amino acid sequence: CASSWGAGEAFF.

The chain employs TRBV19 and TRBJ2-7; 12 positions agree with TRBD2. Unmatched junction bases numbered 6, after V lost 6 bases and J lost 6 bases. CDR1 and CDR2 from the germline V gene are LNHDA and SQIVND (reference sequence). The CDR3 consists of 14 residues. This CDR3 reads CASSWTSGTGEQYF. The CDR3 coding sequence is TGTGCCAGTAGCTGGACTAGCGGGACCGGCGAGCAGTACTTC.

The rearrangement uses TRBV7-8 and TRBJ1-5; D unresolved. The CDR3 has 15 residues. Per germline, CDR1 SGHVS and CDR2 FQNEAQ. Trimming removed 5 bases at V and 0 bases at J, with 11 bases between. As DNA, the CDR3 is TGTGCCAGCAGCCTCGAGACACTTAGCAATCAGCCCCAGCATTTT. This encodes CASSLETLSNQPQHF.

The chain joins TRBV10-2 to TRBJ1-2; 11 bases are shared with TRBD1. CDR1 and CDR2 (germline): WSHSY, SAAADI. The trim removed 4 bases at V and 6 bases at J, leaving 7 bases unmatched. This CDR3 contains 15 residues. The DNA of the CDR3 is TGCGCCAGCAGTGGGGCACAGGGACAGGGGGATGGCTACACCTTC. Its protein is CASSGAQGQGDGYTF.

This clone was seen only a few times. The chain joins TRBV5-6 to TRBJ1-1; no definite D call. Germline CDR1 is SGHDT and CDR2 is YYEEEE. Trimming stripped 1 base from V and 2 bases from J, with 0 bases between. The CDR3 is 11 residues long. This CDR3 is CASSLNTEAFF. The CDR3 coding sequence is TGTGCCAGCAGCTTGAACACTGAAGCTTTCTTT.

CDR3 amino acids: CASSRMVAGGADTQYF. As DNA, the CDR3 is TGTGCCAGCAGCCGGATGGTAGCGGGAGGGGCAGATACGCAGTATTTT. The chain combines TRBV7-9 with TRBJ2-3; 11 positions agree with TRBD2. The CDR3 runs 16 residues. The V gene's germline CDR1 is SEHNR and CDR2 FQNEAQ (reference sequence). V was pared by 5 bases and J by 4 bases, with 8 bases of the junction left unmatched.

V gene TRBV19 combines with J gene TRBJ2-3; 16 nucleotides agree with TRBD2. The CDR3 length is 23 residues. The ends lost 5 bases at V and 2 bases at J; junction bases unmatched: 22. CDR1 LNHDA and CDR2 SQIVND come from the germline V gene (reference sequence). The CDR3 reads CASSSTRGQGLAGGPVDTDTQYF. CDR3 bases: TGTGCCAGTAGTTCAACCAGGGGGCAGGGACTAGCGGGAGGGCCGGTCGACACAGATACGCAGTATTTT.

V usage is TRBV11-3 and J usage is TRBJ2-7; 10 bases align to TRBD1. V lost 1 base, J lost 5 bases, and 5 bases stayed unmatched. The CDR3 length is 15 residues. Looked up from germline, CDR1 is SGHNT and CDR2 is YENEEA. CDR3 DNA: TGTGCCAGCAGCTTAGCAGGGACAGGGGTCCACGAGCAGTACTTC. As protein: CASSLAGTGVHEQYF.

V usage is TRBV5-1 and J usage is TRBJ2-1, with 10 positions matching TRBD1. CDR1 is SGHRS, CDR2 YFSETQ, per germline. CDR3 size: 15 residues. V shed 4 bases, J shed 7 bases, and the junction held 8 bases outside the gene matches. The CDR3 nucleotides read TGCGCCAGCAGCACCCGACAGGGGGCTGGGAATGAGCAGTTCTTC. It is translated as CASSTRQGAGNEQFF. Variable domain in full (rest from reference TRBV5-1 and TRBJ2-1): KAGVTQTPRYLIKTRGQQVTLSCSPISGHRSVSWYQQTPGQGLQFLFEYFSETQRNKGNFPGRFSGRQFSNSRSEMNVSTLELGDSALYLCASSTRQGAGNEQFFGPGTRLTVL.

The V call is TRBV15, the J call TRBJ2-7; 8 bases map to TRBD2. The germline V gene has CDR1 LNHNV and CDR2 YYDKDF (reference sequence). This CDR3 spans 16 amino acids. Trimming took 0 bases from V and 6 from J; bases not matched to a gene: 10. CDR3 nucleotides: TGTGCCACCAGCAGAGATACTGGGACTAGTGTCGCCGAGCAGTACTTC. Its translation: CATSRDTGTSVAEQYF.

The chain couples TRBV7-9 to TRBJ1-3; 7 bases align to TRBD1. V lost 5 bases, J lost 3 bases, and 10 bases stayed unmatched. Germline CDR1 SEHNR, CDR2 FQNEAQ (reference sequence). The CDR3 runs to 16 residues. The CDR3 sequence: CASSPSDRAGGNTIYF. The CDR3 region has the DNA TGTGCCAGCAGCCCGTCCGACAGGGCGGGTGGAAACACCATATATTTT.

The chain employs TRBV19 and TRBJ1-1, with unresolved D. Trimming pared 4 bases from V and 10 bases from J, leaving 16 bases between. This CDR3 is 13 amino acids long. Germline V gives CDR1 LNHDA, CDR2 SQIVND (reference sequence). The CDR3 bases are TGTGCCAGTAGTACCGCAGCGGCGGGAGGAGCTTTCTTT. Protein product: CASSTAAAGGAFF. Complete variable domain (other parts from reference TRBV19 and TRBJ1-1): DGGITQSPKYLFRKEGQNVTLSCEQNLNHDAMYWYRQDPGQGLRLIYYSQIVNDFQKGDIAEGYSVSREKKESFPLTVTSAQKNPTAFYLCASSTAAAGGAFFGQGTRLTVV.

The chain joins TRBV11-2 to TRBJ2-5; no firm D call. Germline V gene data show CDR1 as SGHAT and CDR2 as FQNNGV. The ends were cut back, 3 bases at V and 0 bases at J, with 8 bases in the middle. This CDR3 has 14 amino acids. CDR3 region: CASSLAAYQETQYF. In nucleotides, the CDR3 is TGTGCCAGCAGCTTGGCAGCCTACCAAGAGACCCAGTACTTC. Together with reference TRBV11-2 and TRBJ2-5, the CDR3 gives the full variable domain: EAGVAQSPRYKIIEKRQSVAFWCNPISGHATLYWYQQILGQGPKLLIQFQNNGVVDDSQLPKDRFSAERLKGVDSTLKIQPAKLEDSAVYLCASSLAAYQETQYFGPGTRLLVL.

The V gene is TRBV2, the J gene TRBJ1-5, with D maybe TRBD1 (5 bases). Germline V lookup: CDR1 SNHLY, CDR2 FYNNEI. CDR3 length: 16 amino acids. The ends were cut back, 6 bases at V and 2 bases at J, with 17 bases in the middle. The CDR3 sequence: CASRDDSGGGNQPQHF. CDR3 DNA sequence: TGTGCCAGCAGAGACGACAGCGGGGGAGGCAATCAGCCCCAGCATTTT.

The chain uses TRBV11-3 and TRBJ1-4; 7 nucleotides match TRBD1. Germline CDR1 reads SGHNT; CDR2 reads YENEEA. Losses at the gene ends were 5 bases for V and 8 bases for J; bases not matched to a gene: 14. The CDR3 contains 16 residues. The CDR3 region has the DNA TGTGCCAGCAGCCCCCCGACGACAGGGCAGAACGAAAAACTGTTTTTT. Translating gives CASSPPTTGQNEKLFF.

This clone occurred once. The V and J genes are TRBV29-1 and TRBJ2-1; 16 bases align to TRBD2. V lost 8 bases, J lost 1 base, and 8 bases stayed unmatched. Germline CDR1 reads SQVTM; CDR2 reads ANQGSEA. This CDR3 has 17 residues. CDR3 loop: CSYGTSGRAGSYNEQFF. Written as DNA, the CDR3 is TGCAGCTACGGGACTAGCGGGAGGGCCGGGTCCTACAATGAGCAGTTCTTC.

CDR3 nucleotide sequence: TGTGCCAGTCAGGACCGAAATTCCCAAGAGACCCAGTACTTC. Its translation is CASQDRNSQETQYF. J is TRBJ2-5 and V is TRBV15; D gene uncertain. Germline lookup yields CDR1 LNHNV and CDR2 YYDKDF (reference sequence). V lost 10 bases, J lost 1 base, and 16 bases lay in between. The CDR3 runs to 14 residues.

The CDR3 nucleotides read TGCAGCGTTTGTATTCCGGGACTAGCGAAATACGAGCAGTACTTC. Its translation is CSVCIPGLAKYEQYF. This rearrangement joins TRBV29-1 to TRBJ2-7; 10 positions agree with TRBD2. The CDR3 totals 15 residues. The ends lost 5 bases at V and 4 bases at J; junction bases unmatched: 11. Germline V gene sequence: CDR1 SQVTM, CDR2 ANQGSEA.

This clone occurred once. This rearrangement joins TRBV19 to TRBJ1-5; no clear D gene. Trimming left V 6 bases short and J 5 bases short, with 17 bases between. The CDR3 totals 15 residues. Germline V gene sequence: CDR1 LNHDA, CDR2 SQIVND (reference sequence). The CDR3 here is CASSPDPGLYQPQHF. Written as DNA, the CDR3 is TGTGCCAGTAGCCCAGATCCAGGACTTTATCAGCCCCAGCATTTT. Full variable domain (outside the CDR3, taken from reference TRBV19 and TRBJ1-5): DGGITQSPKYLFRKEGQNVTLSCEQNLNHDAMYWYRQDPGQGLRLIYYSQIVNDFQKGDIAEGYSVSREKKESFPLTVTSAQKNPTAFYLCASSPDPGLYQPQHFGDGTRLSIL.